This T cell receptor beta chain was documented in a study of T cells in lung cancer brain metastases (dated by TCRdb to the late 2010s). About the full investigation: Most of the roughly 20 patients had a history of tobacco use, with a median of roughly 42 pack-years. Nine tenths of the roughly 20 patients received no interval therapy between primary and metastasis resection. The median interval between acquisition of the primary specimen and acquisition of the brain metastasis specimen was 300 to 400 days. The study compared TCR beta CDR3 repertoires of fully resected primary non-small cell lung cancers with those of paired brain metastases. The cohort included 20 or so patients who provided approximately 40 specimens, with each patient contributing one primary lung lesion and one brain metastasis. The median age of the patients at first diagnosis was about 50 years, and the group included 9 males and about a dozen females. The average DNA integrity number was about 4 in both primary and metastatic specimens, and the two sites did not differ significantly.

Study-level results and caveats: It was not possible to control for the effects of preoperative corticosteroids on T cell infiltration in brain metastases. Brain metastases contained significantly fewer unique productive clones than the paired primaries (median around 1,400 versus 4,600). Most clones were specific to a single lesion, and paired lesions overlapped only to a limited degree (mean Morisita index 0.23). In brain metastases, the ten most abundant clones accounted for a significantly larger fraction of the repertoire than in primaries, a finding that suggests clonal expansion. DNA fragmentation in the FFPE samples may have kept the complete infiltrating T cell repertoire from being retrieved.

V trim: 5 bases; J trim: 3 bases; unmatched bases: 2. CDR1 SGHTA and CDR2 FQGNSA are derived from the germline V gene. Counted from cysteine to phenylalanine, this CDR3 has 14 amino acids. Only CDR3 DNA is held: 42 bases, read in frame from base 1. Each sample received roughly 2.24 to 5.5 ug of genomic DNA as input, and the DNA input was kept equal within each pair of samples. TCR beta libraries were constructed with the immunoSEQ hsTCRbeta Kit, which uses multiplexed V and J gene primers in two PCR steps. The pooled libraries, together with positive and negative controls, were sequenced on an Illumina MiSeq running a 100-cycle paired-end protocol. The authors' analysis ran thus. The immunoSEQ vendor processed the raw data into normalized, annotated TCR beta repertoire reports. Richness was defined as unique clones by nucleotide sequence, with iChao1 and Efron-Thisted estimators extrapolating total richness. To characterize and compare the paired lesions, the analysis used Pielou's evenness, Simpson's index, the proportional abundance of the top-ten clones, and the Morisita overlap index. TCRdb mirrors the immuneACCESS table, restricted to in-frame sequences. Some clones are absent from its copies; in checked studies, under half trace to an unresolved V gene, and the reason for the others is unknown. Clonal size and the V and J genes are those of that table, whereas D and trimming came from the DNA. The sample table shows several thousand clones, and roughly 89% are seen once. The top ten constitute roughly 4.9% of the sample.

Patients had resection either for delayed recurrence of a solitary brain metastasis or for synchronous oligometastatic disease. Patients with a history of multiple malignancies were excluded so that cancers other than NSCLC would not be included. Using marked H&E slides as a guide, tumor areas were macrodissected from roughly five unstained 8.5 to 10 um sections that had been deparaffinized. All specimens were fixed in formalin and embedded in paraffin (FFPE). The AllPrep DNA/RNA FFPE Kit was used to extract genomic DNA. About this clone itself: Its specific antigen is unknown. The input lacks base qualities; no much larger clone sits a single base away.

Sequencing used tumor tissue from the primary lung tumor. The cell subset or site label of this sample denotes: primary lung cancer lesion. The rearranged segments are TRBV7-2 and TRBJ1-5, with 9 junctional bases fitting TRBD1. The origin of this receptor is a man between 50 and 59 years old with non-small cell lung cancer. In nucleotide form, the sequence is TGTGCCAGCAGCCGGGACAGGGACAATCAGCCCCAGCATTTT. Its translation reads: CASSRDRDNQPQHF.